Each of the 7 T cell receptor beta chains below was sequenced from the same sample in a study of blood T cell repertoires in COVID-19. Only in-frame clones appear in the TCRdb table, and some are missing; sequencing was by immunoSEQ multiplex PCR. This table has 110,000 or so clones, approximately 84% appearing once. Sequenced: peripheral blood. These TCRs come from a middle-aged woman with acute or convalescent COVID-19.

This clone was found once. Here the CDR3 DNA reads TGTGCCAGCAGTGACACTGACAGGGTTGGCTACACCTTC. Translation gives CASSDTDRVGYTF. The J gene is TRBJ1-2, the V gene TRBV6-2 or TRBV6-3; 7 bases are a match to TRBD1. This CDR3 is 13 amino acids long. J was trimmed by 7 bases and V by 5 bases; bases with no gene match: 7. The germline CDR1 and CDR2 sequences are MNHEY and SVGEGT.

The chain has TRBV6-5 and TRBJ2-7, with D tentatively TRBD1 (5 bases). Germline lookup yields CDR1 MNHEY and CDR2 SVGAGI. Trimming cost V 6 bases and J 4 bases, with 19 bases left between them. The CDR3 contains 15 residues. CDR3: CASRNPTVRRYEQYF. DNA for the CDR3: TGTGCCAGCAGGAACCCGACAGTAAGACGTTACGAGCAGTACTTC.

The chain joins TRBV4-1 to TRBJ2-7; 12 bases are a match to TRBD1. Germline V gives CDR1 MGHRA, CDR2 YSYEKL. The V gene end was trimmed by 0 bases and the J gene end by 4 bases; junction bases not matched to a gene: 1. The CDR3 length is 15 residues. Here the CDR3 reads CASSQEGQGAYEQYF. CDR3 coding DNA: TGCGCCAGCAGCCAAGAGGGACAGGGGGCGTACGAGCAGTACTTC.

This chain joins TRBV3-1 (or the pseudogene TRBV3-2) and TRBJ2-3, with 9 bases that match TRBD2. This CDR3 has 15 residues. After removal of 8 bases from V and 6 bases from J, the junction contained 12 bases not matched to a gene. The germline V gene encodes CDR1 LGHDT and CDR2 YNNKEL (reference sequence). The CDR3 protein is CASEEGLASEDTQYF. The CDR3 nucleotides are TGTGCCAGCGAAGAGGGACTAGCCTCCGAGGATACGCAGTATTTT.

The gene calls are TRBV5-6 and TRBJ2-3, with D possibly matching TRBD2 (5 bases). CDR3 length equals 16 residues. V was clipped by 2 bases and J by 0 bases, with 13 bases between them. Germline V CDR1 and CDR2: SGHDT, YYEEEE. This CDR3 reads CASSFTVGVSTDTQYF. The CDR3 coding sequence is TGTGCCAGCAGCTTCACGGTCGGGGTTAGCACAGATACGCAGTATTTT.

In its sample, this clone was seen a few times. This chain's CDR3 is CASSLVVTSSDGELFF. The CDR3 DNA sequence: TGTGCCAGCAGCTTGGTGGTTACTAGCTCCGACGGGGAGCTGTTTTTT. V gene TRBV5-6 combines with J gene TRBJ2-2; D is possibly TRBD2 (6 bases). V gave up 0 bases and J gave up 7 bases, with 16 bases separating them. Per germline, CDR1 SGHDT and CDR2 YYEEEE. The length of the CDR3 is 16 residues.

The chain has TRBV27 and TRBJ1-2, with 11 positions matching TRBD1. V shed 5 bases, J shed 4 bases, and the junction held 6 bases outside the gene matches. The CDR3 is 15 residues long. The germline V gene has CDR1 MNHEY and CDR2 SMNVEV (reference sequence). CDR3 sequence reads: CASSPRDRGTYGYTF. CDR3 coding DNA: TGTGCCAGCAGTCCACGGGACAGGGGGACCTATGGCTACACCTTC.